This T cell receptor beta chain was found in a study of T cell responses to AZD1222 COVID-19 vaccine. Study-level points and caveats: It was only after the peak T cell response that any repertoires were sampled. Unmutated variant regions reportedly attract nearly half of all spike-specific TCRs. CD4 TCRs associated with vaccination spanned spike, dominating at 160-218 and 743-854.

Germline V gene data show CDR1 as LGHNA and CDR2 as YSLEER. V dropped 0 bases and J dropped 8; count of bases not matched to a gene: 20. CDR3 size: 19 residues. Using immunoSEQ multiplex PCR, the repertoire was profiled, and TCRdb retains in-frame clones only, with some absent. This table has 110,000 to 150,000 clones, 80% to 95% appearing once. In the case of this clone: Its specificity is unknown.

The rearrangement joins TRBV4-3 to TRBJ1-2, with TRBD1 identical over 8 bases. This receptor was taken from an adult in good health. Source: peripheral blood, taken on day 0 of MenACWY control vaccination. For the CDR3, the DNA is TGCGCCAGCAGCCAAGATTTCTCACCTGTGGGGGCAGGGGGCAGGGGCTACACCTTC. It is translated as CASSQDFSPVGAGGRGYTF.